This T cell receptor (beta chain) was retrieved from a study of blood T cell repertoires in COVID-19. The CDR3 extends over 16 amino acids. Germline lookup yields CDR1 SGHRS and CDR2 YFSETQ. V lost 4 bases and J lost 0, with 14 bases in between. The table came from immunoSEQ multiplex PCR; TCRdb's copy has only in-frame clones and leaves some out. Here the sample spans 120,000 to 150,000 clones, 84% being singletons. This sequence joins TRBV5-1 and TRBJ1-3; weak D call: TRBD1 (6 bases). Sequencing input: PBMCs or T cells enriched from blood (not recorded which). This receptor was identified in a man between 40 and 49 years old with acute COVID-19. This chain's CDR3 is CASSKEGGLSGNTIYF. For the CDR3, the DNA is TGCGCCAGCAGCAAGGAGGGGGGGCTCTCTGGAAACACCATATATTTT.